The T cell receptor beta chain under discussion was sequenced for a study of cytotoxic CD8 clonotypes in ibrutinib-treated CLL. The CDR3 loop spans 18 amino acids. The V end was cut by 0 bases, the J end by 6 bases, with 20 bases between. CDR1 is LGHNA and CDR2 is YSLEER in the germline V gene. Repertoires were generated with immunoSEQ multiplex PCR, while TCRdb's copy carries only in-frame clones and drops some. The sample records about 19,000 clones, around 85% being singletons. V is TRBV4-3 and J is TRBJ2-2, with a possible D match to TRBD1 (6 bases). This sequence originates from a human donor with chronic lymphocytic leukemia. The specimen comprised PBMCs, sampled before ibrutinib treatment. CDR3 nucleotides: TGCGCCAGCAGCCAAGATCCTCTGGCAGCAGGGGCAGCCGGGGAGCTGTTTTTT. This sequence encodes CASSQDPLAAGAAGELFF.